The present TCR beta chain was sequenced within a study of T cell responses to AZD1222 COVID-19 vaccine. Overall study findings and caveats: The study found Spike-specific TCR breadth and depth rose after two AZD1222 doses. Among AZD1222 vaccinees, only 5 or 6 were seropositive at baseline. Donors were chiefly white British, with a greater number of females, and clonal diversity was perhaps underestimated.

Using immunoSEQ multiplex PCR, the repertoire was profiled, and TCRdb retains in-frame clones only, with some absent. The table lists over 150,000 clones, approximately 95% of them singletons, with about 1% in the top ten. Deletions cut 4 bases from V and 3 bases from J, with 13 bases between. The CDR3 has 14 residues. CDR1 MNHEY and CDR2 SMNVEV come from the germline V gene (reference sequence). A remark on this clone: The antigen remains undetermined.

The analysis combined second doses at about 4 or about 12 weeks. The TCR comes from an adult who received the AZD1222 COVID-19 vaccine. The gene calls are TRBV27 and TRBJ2-7, with D perhaps matching TRBD1 or TRBD2 (5 bases each). The sample was peripheral blood, taken 28 days after the second AZD1222 dose. The CDR3: CASSWTGAVYEQYF. The DNA of the CDR3 is TGTGCCAGCAGTTGGACCGGGGCGGTCTACGAGCAGTACTTC.